This T cell receptor beta chain comes out of a study of OX40 agonist ivuxolimab in advanced cancers. Study as a whole: 40% to 50% of patients had received prior checkpoint inhibitor therapy.

The CDR3 is 16 residues long. V gave up 3 bases and J gave up 1 base; unmatched junction bases: 9. Germline lookup yields CDR1 GTSNPN and CDR2 SVGIG (reference sequence). This clone was observed once. This table comes from immunoSEQ multiplex PCR, and its TCRdb copy is limited to in-frame clones, with some not included. Of 70,000 or so clones detected, approximately 80% appear once; the ten largest clones hold 1.1%. The sequence came from an adult with an advanced solid tumor such as melanoma, head and neck, liver or kidney cancer. The starting material was CD4+ or CD8+ T cells sorted from blood, obtained in a trial of the OX40 agonist ivuxolimab. The V and J genes are TRBV30 and TRBJ1-1, with 9 bases aligning to TRBD1. The CDR3 loop reads CAWRTPTGGGNTEAFF. In DNA form, the CDR3 reads TGTGCCTGGAGGACCCCGACAGGGGGGGGGAACACTGAAGCTTTCTTT.